The clone carrying this T cell receptor beta chain has a count of ten or more. Its target is not known. At one of its ends the junction is not consistent with the germline gene, which may arise from a read error. This entry comes from a study of response to subunit inactivated influenza vaccine. Notes on the study in general: It was suggested by the authors that few new T cells are recruited by each seasonal influenza vaccination.

The CDR3 is 15 amino acids. MiXCR was run by TCRdb on the RT-PCR reads, yielding one entry per CDR3 protein. This sample has fewer than 700,000 distinct CDR3 sequences, with under 15% found just once. The sequence derives from a man aged 50-60 years who received an inactivated influenza vaccine. The sample in question was PBMCs from blood, obtained roughly 47 days after vaccination. The chain recombines TRBV12-3 or TRBV12-4 with TRBJ1-3; a weak D match, TRBD1 (5 bases). The CDR3 DNA sequence: TGTGCCAGCAGCTTAGGGGACTTCTCTGGAAACACCATATATTTT. Residues: CASSLGDFSGNTIYF.